A single sample gave rise to the 2 T cell receptor beta chains below, sequenced in a study of T-cell reconstitution after alpha-beta-depleted transplantation in children. Unique molecular identifiers were used to barcode this TCRbeta library. TCRdb re-analysed the PCR reads in MiXCR, keeping a single row per CDR3 protein. Altogether some 440,000 distinct CDR3 sequences are present, about 16% being singletons, with the ten largest covering around 28%. The sample in question was PBMCs, mostly from graft donor cells, obtained 360 days after TCRalphabeta/CD19-depleted stem cell transplant. These receptors all stem from a boy in the first two years of life who had a stem cell transplant for Wiskott-Aldrich syndrome, so the T cells may come from the graft donor.

The gene calls are TRBV28 and TRBJ1-2, with TRBD1 as a possible D gene (5 bases). Per the germline V gene, CDR1 is MDHEN and CDR2 is SYDVKM. The CDR3 is made up of 11 amino acids. Trimming removed 8 bases from V and 3 bases from J, with 7 bases in between. The CDR3 DNA is TGTGCCAGCGGGGGGGACTATGGCTACACCTTC. Residues: CASGGDYGYTF.

This clonotype was counted between two and nine times. The chain couples TRBV10-3 to TRBJ2-7, with 12 bases identical to TRBD2. V was clipped by 6 bases and J by 3 bases; unmatched bases: 3. CDR1 is ENHRY and CDR2 is SYGVKD in the germline V gene. The CDR3 covers 14 residues. This CDR3 reads CAIRGLAGIYEQYF. CDR3 in DNA: TGTGCCATCAGGGGACTAGCGGGCATCTACGAGCAGTACTTC.